This TCR beta chain emerged from a study of cytomegalovirus exposure and HLA in healthy donors. Trimming cost V 2 bases and J 6 bases, with 20 bases left between them. The germline CDR1 and CDR2 sequences are SGHRS and YFSETQ. The CDR3 has 16 residues. A multiplex PCR was run with 60 Vbeta primers and 13 Jbeta primers. The repertoire was sequenced with immunoSEQ multiplex PCR; TCRdb's copy has only in-frame clones and lacks some. This sample has 100,000 or so clones, with 81% found just once. J is TRBJ1-2 and V is TRBV5-1; D is possibly TRBD1 (5 bases). The sample comprised PBMCs. The TCR comes from a man aged 35 to 55 in good health and CMV-seropositive. The CDR3 DNA is TGCGCCAGCAGCTTCACCCAGGGCGGGGCTGGAGATGGCTACACCTTC. Amino acids: CASSFTQGGAGDGYTF.